This T cell receptor (beta chain) comes out of a study of blood T cell repertoires in COVID-19. About the research overall: Sites in the United States, Italy and Spain provided acute and convalescent COVID-19 samples. Sources were T cells, B-cell-depleted T cells, or PBMCs; the material itself was cDNA or gDNA.

The CDR3 has 15 amino acids. Germline loops: CDR1 MDHEN, CDR2 SYDVKM. V lost 4 bases, J lost 5 bases, and 7 bases stayed unmatched. Clones were read by immunoSEQ multiplex PCR, and TCRdb kept only the in-frame ones, dropping some. The sample has 230,000 or so clones, about four fifths seen once. This sequence originates from a man aged 50 to 59 who had recovered from COVID-19. J is TRBJ2-3 and V is TRBV28; 9 positions agree with TRBD2. Input material: PBMCs or T cells enriched from blood (not recorded which). The CDR3 spells CASSSPGLARDTQYF. The CDR3 DNA reads as TGTGCCAGCAGTTCCCCGGGACTAGCAAGAGATACGCAGTATTTT.